Given below is one T cell receptor beta chain in context. No antigen is known for it. The data are from a study of identical twins. With template switching, a universal primer site was added, and the cDNA carried unique molecular identifiers. TCRdb processed the 5' RACE reads anew with MiXCR; each CDR3 protein has one entry. This table holds some 790,000 distinct CDR3 sequences, approximately 18% found once. Study-level findings and limits: Abundant beta clonotypes from cord blood had fewer insertions, unlike memory repertoires, which showed none. The study found excess low generation probability among twin-shared out-of-frame alpha sequences.

The V gene's germline CDR1 is LGHNA and CDR2 YNFKEQ. V shed 0 bases and J shed 8 bases, with 17 bases lying between them. CDR3 length: 16 amino acids. These same data were also listed under a study on T cells expressing NK-cell markers. As that report states: An anti-gamma-delta TCR antibody restricted sorting to alpha-beta TCR T cells in several experiments.

The sequenced sample consisted of PBMCs. The clonotype comes from a woman younger than 30 in good health. J is TRBJ2-1 and V is TRBV4-2; D gene ambiguous. CDR3 sequence: CASSQDRKIAGYEQFF. CDR3 nucleotide sequence: TGTGCCAGCAGCCAAGATCGGAAAATAGCCGGCTATGAGCAGTTCTTC.